The rows below give T cell receptor beta chains drawn from one sample of a study of blood T cell repertoires in COVID-19. Profiled with immunoSEQ multiplex PCR; TCRdb holds only in-frame clones, not every one. Of about 240,000 clones listed, about 90% are singletons. Sequenced input: PBMCs or T cells enriched from blood (not recorded which). These receptors were obtained from a woman between 40 and 50 years old with acute COVID-19. The CDR3 runs from the conserved cysteine through the conserved F or W. A D gene is named only where the DNA matches it firmly. Clone size is stated in some rows and not others, as once, few, many or a class when expanded.

length: 14
size: .
V: TRBV12-5
J: TRBJ2-3
D: .
DNA: TGTGCTAGTGGCGGGAGCCCCGGGGCAGATACGCAGTATTTT
CDR3: CASGGSPGADTQYF

length: 13
size: .
V: TRBV3-1/TRBV3-2
J: TRBJ2-5
D: TRBD2
DNA: TGTGCCAGCAGCCAAGGACTAGCCGAGACCCAGTACTTC
CDR3: CASSQGLAETQYF

length: 16
size: .
V: TRBV15
J: TRBJ2-2
D: TRBD2
DNA: TGTGCCACCAGCAGAGATCGCGAGACTAGCGCCGGGGAGCTGTTTTTT
CDR3: CATSRDRETSAGELFF

length: 14
size: few
V: TRBV5-4
J: TRBJ2-1
D: .
DNA: TGTGCCAGCAGTTCCGGGAACCACTACAATGAGCAGTTCTTC
CDR3: CASSSGNHYNEQFF

length: 17
size: .
V: TRBV4-1
J: TRBJ2-7
D: .
DNA: TGCGCCAGCAGCCATCCTTATGGGGACACCGGATCCTACGAGCAGTACTTC
CDR3: CASSHPYGDTGSYEQYF

length: 17
size: .
V: TRBV7-6
J: TRBJ2-1
D: TRBD2
DNA: TGTGCCAGCAGCCCCCGGACTAGCGGGAGAACCTACAATGAGCAGTTCTTC
CDR3: CASSPRTSGRTYNEQFF

length: 14
size: .
V: TRBV14
J: TRBJ2-1
D: TRBD2
DNA: TGTGCCAGCAGCGCCGGACTAGCGAGGGGTGAGCAGTTCTTC
CDR3: CASSAGLARGEQFF

length: 11
size: .
V: TRBV6-5
J: TRBJ2-5
D: .
DNA: TGTGCCAGCCGAAAGACGGGGACCCAGTACTTC
CDR3: CASRKTGTQYF

length: 13
size: .
V: TRBV19
J: TRBJ1-1
D: TRBD1
DNA: TGTGCCAGTAGTCCCTCAGGGGGCACTGAAGCTTTCTTT
CDR3: CASSPSGGTEAFF

length: 15
size: .
V: TRBV19
J: TRBJ2-2
D: .
DNA: TGTGCCAGTAGTTCGCTACGACAGAACACCGGGGAGCTGTTTTTT
CDR3: CASSSLRQNTGELFF

length: 20
size: .
V: TRBV10-3
J: TRBJ2-7
D: TRBD2
DNA: TGTGCCATCAGTGAGCCCCGACTAGCGGGAGGACCCCACGATCCATACGAGCAGTACTTC
CDR3: CAISEPRLAGGPHDPYEQYF

length: 16
size: .
V: TRBV27
J: TRBJ1-2
D: .
DNA: TGTGCCAGCAGTTCCGGGGTCCCAACAGCTAACTATGGCTACACCTTC
CDR3: CASSSGVPTANYGYTF

length: 17
size: .
V: TRBV21-1
J: TRBJ2-1
D: .
DNA: TGTGCCAGCAGCAAAAAGGGCCTTAGCGGGAACTACAATGAGCAGTTCTTC
CDR3: CASSKKGLSGNYNEQFF

length: 14
size: .
V: TRBV30
J: TRBJ1-3
D: .
DNA: TGTGCCTGGAGCATCGGTACCTCTGGAAACACCATATATTTT
CDR3: CAWSIGTSGNTIYF

length: 14
size: .
V: TRBV5-1
J: TRBJ2-1
D: TRBD2
DNA: TGCGTCCCAACTAGCGGGAGGACCGCAGAGGAGCAGTTCTTC
CDR3: CVPTSGRTAEEQFF

length: 14
size: .
V: TRBV6-1
J: TRBJ2-1
D: TRBD2
DNA: TGTGCCAGCAGTGGACTAGCGGGGGCCGATGAGCAGTTCTTC
CDR3: CASSGLAGADEQFF

length: 14
size: .
V: TRBV6-1
J: TRBJ2-7
D: TRBD1
DNA: TGTGCCAGCAGTGAACAGGGACAGGTCTACGAGCAGTACTTC
CDR3: CASSEQGQVYEQYF

length: 16
size: .
V: TRBV10-3
J: TRBJ1-5
D: .
DNA: TGTGCCATCAGCGACGTCACAGGGACCCTCAATCAGCCCCAGCATTTT
CDR3: CAISDVTGTLNQPQHF

length: 14
size: .
V: TRBV21-1
J: TRBJ2-1
D: .
DNA: TGTGCCAGCAGCAAAGTCCAGGATCACAATGAGCAGTTCTTC
CDR3: CASSKVQDHNEQFF

length: 15
size: .
V: TRBV6-5
J: TRBJ1-3
D: .
DNA: TGTGCCAGCAGTACCGGACAGACAGCCGGGGACACCATATATTTT
CDR3: CASSTGQTAGDTIYF

length: 14
size: .
V: TRBV29-1
J: TRBJ2-7
D: TRBD1
DNA: TGCAGCGCGACAGACCGGGACAGGGGCTACGAGCAGTACTTC
CDR3: CSATDRDRGYEQYF

length: 17
size: .
V: TRBV15
J: TRBJ2-3
D: .
DNA: TGTGCCACCAGCAGAGATCCCACTAGCTATAGGGCAGATACGCAGTATTTT
CDR3: CATSRDPTSYRADTQYF

length: 16
size: few
V: TRBV9
J: TRBJ2-1
D: .
DNA: TGTGCCAGCAGCGTAGGGTCGGGATTCTCCTACAATGAGCAGTTCTTC
CDR3: CASSVGSGFSYNEQFF

length: 15
size: many
V: TRBV19
J: TRBJ2-7
D: TRBD2
DNA: TGTGCCAGTAGTACATACTCTAGCGGGATCTACGAGCAGTACTTC
CDR3: CASSTYSSGIYEQYF

length: 14
size: .
V: TRBV27
J: TRBJ2-7
D: TRBD2
DNA: TGTGCCAGCAGTATCGGGACTAGTGTAAACGAGCAGTACTTC
CDR3: CASSIGTSVNEQYF

length: 13
size: once
V: TRBV19
J: TRBJ1-1
D: TRBD1
DNA: TGTGCCAGTACGGGGACAGGGGGCTTTGAAGCTTTCTTT
CDR3: CASTGTGGFEAFF

length: 14
size: .
V: TRBV6-6
J: TRBJ2-7
D: .
DNA: TGTGCCAGCAGTTACTCGGAGGGAATGAACGAGCAGTACTTC
CDR3: CASSYSEGMNEQYF

length: 13
size: .
V: TRBV10-3
J: TRBJ2-1
D: TRBD2
DNA: TGTGCCATAACTAGCGAGAATTACAATGAGCAGTTCTTC
CDR3: CAITSENYNEQFF

length: 14
size: .
V: TRBV6-1
J: TRBJ1-2
D: TRBD1
DNA: TGTGCCAGCAGTGAACTCAGGGGGTCCTTTGGCTACACCTTC
CDR3: CASSELRGSFGYTF

length: 16
size: .
V: TRBV11-3
J: TRBJ2-5
D: TRBD2
DNA: TGTGCCAGCAGCTCCTACTTTAGCGGGACCCAAGAGACCCAGTACTTC
CDR3: CASSSYFSGTQETQYF

length: 14
size: .
V: TRBV11-2
J: TRBJ2-7
D: .
DNA: TGTGCCAGCAGCTTATCACAGAACCCCTTAGGGCAGTACTTC
CDR3: CASSLSQNPLGQYF

length: 15
size: .
V: TRBV5-1
J: TRBJ1-1
D: TRBD1
DNA: TGCGCCAGCAGCTTTAACAGGGGGCCGGGGACTGAAGCTTTCTTT
CDR3: CASSFNRGPGTEAFF

length: 15
size: .
V: TRBV11-3
J: TRBJ2-7
D: .
DNA: TGTGCCAGCAGCTTTGAGGGAGGCCCCACCTACGAGCGGTACTTC
CDR3: CASSFEGGPTYERYF

length: 15
size: .
V: TRBV30
J: TRBJ2-1
D: TRBD2
DNA: TGTGCCTGGACAGGGATAGCGGGAACTTACAATGAGCAGTTCTTC
CDR3: CAWTGIAGTYNEQFF

length: 14
size: .
V: TRBV5-1
J: TRBJ2-7
D: .
DNA: TGCGCCAGCAGCTTGGAGGACACCACCTACGAGCAGTACTTC
CDR3: CASSLEDTTYEQYF

length: 14
size: .
V: TRBV5-4
J: TRBJ1-1
D: TRBD1
DNA: TGTGCCAGCAGCTTTAACAGGGGGCGGACTGAAGCTTTCTTT
CDR3: CASSFNRGRTEAFF

length: 14
size: .
V: TRBV5-4
J: TRBJ1-4
D: TRBD1
DNA: TGTGCCAGCAGCCAGGGACAGGGGGGGGAAAAACTGTTTTTT
CDR3: CASSQGQGGEKLFF

length: 16
size: .
V: TRBV3-1/TRBV3-2
J: TRBJ2-1
D: .
DNA: TGTGCCAGCAGCCAAGATCAGGGGAGACGGGCGAATGAGCAGTTCTTC
CDR3: CASSQDQGRRANEQFF

length: 15
size: .
V: TRBV3-1/TRBV3-2
J: TRBJ1-4
D: TRBD1
DNA: TGTGCCAGCAGCCAAGGAAGACAGGGTAATGAAAAACTGTTTTTT
CDR3: CASSQGRQGNEKLFF

length: 15
size: once
V: TRBV19
J: TRBJ1-2
D: .
DNA: TGTGCCAGTACCCCCGACCGGGGGGGGACCTATGGCTACACCTTC
CDR3: CASTPDRGGTYGYTF

length: 15
size: .
V: TRBV7-9
J: TRBJ2-1
D: TRBD1
DNA: TGTGCCAGCAGCCCCCCACGGACAGGGGTTTATGAGCAGTTCTTC
CDR3: CASSPPRTGVYEQFF

length: 16
size: .
V: TRBV11-3
J: TRBJ1-1
D: .
DNA: TGTGCCAGCAGTAATCAGGGCCGGAGTCTGAACACTGAAGCTTTCTTT
CDR3: CASSNQGRSLNTEAFF

length: 16
size: .
V: TRBV7-9
J: TRBJ2-1
D: TRBD2
DNA: TGTGCCAGCAGCCCCCGTTTGGGGGAGGGGTACAATGAGCAGTTCTTC
CDR3: CASSPRLGEGYNEQFF

length: 16
size: .
V: TRBV9
J: TRBJ2-1
D: TRBD1
DNA: TGTGCCAGCAGCGTAGACAGGGGTGGCTCCTACAATGAGCAGTTCTTC
CDR3: CASSVDRGGSYNEQFF

length: 18
size: .
V: TRBV5-1
J: TRBJ2-3
D: TRBD2
DNA: TGCGCCAGCAGTTCCCTAGCGGGAGGGCTGTGGGGCACAGATACGCAGTATTTT
CDR3: CASSSLAGGLWGTDTQYF

length: 13
size: .
V: TRBV7-8
J: TRBJ1-1
D: .
DNA: TGTGCCAGCACGCGACTCCAGAACACTGAAGCTTTCTTT
CDR3: CASTRLQNTEAFF

length: 15
size: .
V: TRBV24-1
J: TRBJ2-6
D: .
DNA: TGTGCCACCAGTGATCAGACACCCGGGGCCAACGTCCTGACTTTC
CDR3: CATSDQTPGANVLTF

length: 14
size: few
V: TRBV6-5
J: TRBJ2-2
D: .
DNA: TGTGCCAGCAGCACGGGACTTAACACCGGGGAGCTGTTTTTT
CDR3: CASSTGLNTGELFF

length: 14
size: .
V: TRBV15
J: TRBJ2-3
D: TRBD2
DNA: TGTGCCACCAGTACGAGACTAGCGGGGGATACGCAGTATTTT
CDR3: CATSTRLAGDTQYF

length: 15
size: .
V: TRBV7-9
J: TRBJ2-1
D: TRBD2
DNA: TGTGCCAGCAGCGTCCGCCCGCGGGAGGCTGTTGAGCAGTTCTTC
CDR3: CASSVRPREAVEQFF

length: 13
size: .
V: TRBV5-4
J: TRBJ2-1
D: .
DNA: TGTGCCAGCAGCTCTATTCGTTACAATGAGCAGTTCTTC
CDR3: CASSSIRYNEQFF

length: 13
size: .
V: TRBV11-2
J: TRBJ1-1
D: .
DNA: TGTGCCAGCAGCTTGGGGGGTAACACTGAAGCTTTCTTT
CDR3: CASSLGGNTEAFF

length: 14
size: .
V: TRBV29-1
J: TRBJ2-7
D: .
DNA: TGCAGCGTCCGAGGACTCCTCCCGGGCTACGAGCAGTACTTC
CDR3: CSVRGLLPGYEQYF

length: 13
size: .
V: TRBV11-3
J: TRBJ2-5
D: .
DNA: TGTGCCAGCAGCTTAGGAGGTGTAGAGACCCAGTACTTC
CDR3: CASSLGGVETQYF

length: 12
size: .
V: TRBV2
J: TRBJ1-2
D: TRBD1
DNA: TGTGCCAGCAGTGGGACAGGGGTCGGCTACACCTTC
CDR3: CASSGTGVGYTF

length: 15
size: .
V: TRBV4-1
J: TRBJ1-4
D: .
DNA: TGCGCCAGCAGCCCTCTTTCAGCAACTAATGAAAAACTGTTTTTT
CDR3: CASSPLSATNEKLFF

length: 11
size: .
V: TRBV12-3/TRBV12-4
J: TRBJ2-1
D: .
DNA: TGTGCCAGCGGGCTTTACAATGAGCAGTTCTTC
CDR3: CASGLYNEQFF